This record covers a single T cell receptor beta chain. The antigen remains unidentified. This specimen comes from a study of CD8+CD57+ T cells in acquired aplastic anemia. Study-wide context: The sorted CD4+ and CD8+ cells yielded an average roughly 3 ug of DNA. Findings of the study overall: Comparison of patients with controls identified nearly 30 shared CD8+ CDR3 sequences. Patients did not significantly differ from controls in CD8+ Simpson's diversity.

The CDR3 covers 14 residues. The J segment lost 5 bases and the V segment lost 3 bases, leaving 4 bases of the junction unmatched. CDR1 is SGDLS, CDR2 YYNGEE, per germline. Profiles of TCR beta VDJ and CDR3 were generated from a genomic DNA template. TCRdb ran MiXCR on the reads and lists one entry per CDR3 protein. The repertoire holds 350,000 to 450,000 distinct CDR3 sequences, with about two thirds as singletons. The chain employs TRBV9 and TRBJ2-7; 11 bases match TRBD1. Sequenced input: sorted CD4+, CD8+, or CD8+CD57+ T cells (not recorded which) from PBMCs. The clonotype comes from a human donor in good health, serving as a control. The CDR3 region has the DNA TGTGCCAGCAGCGAGGGACAGGGGGACAACGAGCAGTACTTC. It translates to CASSEGQGDNEQYF.